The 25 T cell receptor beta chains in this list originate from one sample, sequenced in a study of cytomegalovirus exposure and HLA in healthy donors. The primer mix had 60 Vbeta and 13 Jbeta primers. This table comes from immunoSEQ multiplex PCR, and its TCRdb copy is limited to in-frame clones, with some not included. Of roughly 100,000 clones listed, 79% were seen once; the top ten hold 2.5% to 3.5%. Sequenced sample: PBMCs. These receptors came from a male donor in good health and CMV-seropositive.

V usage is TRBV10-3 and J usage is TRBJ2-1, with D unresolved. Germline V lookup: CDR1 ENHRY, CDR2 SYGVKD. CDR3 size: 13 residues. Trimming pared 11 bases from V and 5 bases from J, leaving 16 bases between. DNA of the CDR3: TGTGCCTCTAAGACGGCGGAAGACAATGAGCAGTTCTTC. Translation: CASKTAEDNEQFF.

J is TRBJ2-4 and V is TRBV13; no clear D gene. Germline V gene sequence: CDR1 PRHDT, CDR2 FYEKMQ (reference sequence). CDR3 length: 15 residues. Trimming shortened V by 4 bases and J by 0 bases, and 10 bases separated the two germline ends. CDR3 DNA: TGTGCCAGCAGCTATTGGGCAGTAGCCAAAAACATTCAGTACTTC. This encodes CASSYWAVAKNIQYF.

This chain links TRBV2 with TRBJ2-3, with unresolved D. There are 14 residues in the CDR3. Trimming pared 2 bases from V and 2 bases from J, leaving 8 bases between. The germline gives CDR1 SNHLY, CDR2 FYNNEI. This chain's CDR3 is CASSENGPTDTQYF. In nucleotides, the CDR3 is TGTGCCAGCAGTGAAAACGGTCCCACAGATACGCAGTATTTT.

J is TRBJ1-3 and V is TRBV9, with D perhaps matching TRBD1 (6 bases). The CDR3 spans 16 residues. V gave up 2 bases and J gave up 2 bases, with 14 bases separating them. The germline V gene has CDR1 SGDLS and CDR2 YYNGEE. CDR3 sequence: CASSVYPQGTGNTIYF. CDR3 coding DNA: TGTGCCAGCAGCGTCTACCCACAGGGAACTGGAAACACCATATATTTT.

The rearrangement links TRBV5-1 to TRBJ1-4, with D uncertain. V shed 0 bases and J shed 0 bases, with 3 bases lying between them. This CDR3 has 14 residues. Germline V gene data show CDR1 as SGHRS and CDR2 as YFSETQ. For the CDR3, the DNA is TGCGCCAGCAGCTTGGGCGCAACTAATGAAAAACTGTTTTTT. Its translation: CASSLGATNEKLFF.

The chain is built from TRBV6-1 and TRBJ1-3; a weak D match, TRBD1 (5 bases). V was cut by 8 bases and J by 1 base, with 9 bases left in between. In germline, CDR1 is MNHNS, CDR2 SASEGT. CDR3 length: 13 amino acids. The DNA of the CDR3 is TGTGCCAGCCTCAGGGAATCTGGAAACACCATATATTTT. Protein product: CASLRESGNTIYF.

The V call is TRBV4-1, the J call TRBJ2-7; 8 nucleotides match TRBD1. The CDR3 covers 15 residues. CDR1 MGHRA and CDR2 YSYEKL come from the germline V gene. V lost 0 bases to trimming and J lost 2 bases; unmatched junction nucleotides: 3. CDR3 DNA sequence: TGCGCCAGCAGCCAAGAAGGACAGGGCACCTACGAGCAGTACTTC. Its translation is CASSQEGQGTYEQYF.

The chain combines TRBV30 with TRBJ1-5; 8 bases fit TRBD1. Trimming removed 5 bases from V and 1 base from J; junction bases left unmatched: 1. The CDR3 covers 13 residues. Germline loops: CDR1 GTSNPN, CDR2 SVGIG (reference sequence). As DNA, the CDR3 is TGTGCCTGGCAGGGGGCGAGCAATCAGCCCCAGCATTTT. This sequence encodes CAWQGASNQPQHF.

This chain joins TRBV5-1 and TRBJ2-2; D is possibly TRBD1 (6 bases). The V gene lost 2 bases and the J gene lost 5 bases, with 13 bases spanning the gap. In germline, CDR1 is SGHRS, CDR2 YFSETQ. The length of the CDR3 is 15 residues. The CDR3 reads CASSLASGVTGELFF. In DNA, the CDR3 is TGCGCCAGCAGCTTAGCTTCAGGGGTAACCGGGGAGCTGTTTTTT.

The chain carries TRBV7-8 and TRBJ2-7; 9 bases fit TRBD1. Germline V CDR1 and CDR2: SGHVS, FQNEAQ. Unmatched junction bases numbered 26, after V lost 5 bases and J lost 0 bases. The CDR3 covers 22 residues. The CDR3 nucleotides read TGTGCCAGCAGCCCCGTTCGTGCGAGACCCGGGACAGGGTCTACGAGCTCCTACGAGCAGTACTTC. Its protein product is CASSPVRARPGTGSTSSYEQYF.

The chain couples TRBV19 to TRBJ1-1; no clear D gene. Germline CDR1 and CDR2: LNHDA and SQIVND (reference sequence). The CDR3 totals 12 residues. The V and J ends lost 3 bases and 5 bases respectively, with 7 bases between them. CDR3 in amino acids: CASSMERTEAFF. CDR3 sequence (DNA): TGTGCCAGTAGTATGGAGAGAACTGAAGCTTTCTTT.

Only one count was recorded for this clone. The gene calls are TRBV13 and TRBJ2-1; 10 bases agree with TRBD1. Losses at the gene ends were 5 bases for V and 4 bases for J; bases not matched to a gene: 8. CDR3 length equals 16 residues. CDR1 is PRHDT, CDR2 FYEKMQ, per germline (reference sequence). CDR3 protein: CASSRSGTGVYNEQFF. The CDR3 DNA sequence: TGTGCCAGCAGCAGGTCCGGGACAGGGGTTTACAATGAGCAGTTCTTC.

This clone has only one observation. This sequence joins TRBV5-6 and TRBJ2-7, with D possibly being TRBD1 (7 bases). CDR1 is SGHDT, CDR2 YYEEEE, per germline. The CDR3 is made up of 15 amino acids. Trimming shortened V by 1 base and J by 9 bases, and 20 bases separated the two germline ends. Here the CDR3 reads CASSLWDSRTIGQYF. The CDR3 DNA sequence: TGTGCCAGCAGCTTGTGGGACAGTCGGACTATTGGGCAGTACTTC.

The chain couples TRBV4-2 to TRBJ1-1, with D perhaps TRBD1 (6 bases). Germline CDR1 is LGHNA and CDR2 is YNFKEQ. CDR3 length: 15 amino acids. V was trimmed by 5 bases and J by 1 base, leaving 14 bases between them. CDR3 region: CASSSRGGKNTEAFF. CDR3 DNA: TGTGCCAGCAGCTCGAGGGGGGGAAAGAACACTGAAGCTTTCTTT.

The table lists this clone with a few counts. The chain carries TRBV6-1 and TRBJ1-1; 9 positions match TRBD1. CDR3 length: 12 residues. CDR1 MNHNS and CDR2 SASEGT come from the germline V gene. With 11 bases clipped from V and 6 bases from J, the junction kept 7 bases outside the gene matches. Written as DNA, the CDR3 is TGTGCCTGCCCGGGGGACAGGGCTGAAGCTTTCTTT. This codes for CACPGDRAEAFF.

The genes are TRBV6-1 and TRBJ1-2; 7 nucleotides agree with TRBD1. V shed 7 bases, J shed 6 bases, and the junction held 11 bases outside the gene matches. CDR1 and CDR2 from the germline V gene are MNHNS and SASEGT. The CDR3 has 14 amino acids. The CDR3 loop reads CASNPPQGKDGYTF. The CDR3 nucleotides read TGTGCCAGCAATCCCCCACAGGGGAAGGATGGCTACACCTTC.

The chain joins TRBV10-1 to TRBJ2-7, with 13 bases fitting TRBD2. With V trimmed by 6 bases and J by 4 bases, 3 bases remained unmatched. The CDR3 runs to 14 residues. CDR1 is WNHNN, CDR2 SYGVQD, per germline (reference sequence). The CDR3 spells CASRGTSGEYEQYF. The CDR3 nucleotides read TGCGCCAGCAGAGGGACTAGCGGGGAATACGAGCAGTACTTC.

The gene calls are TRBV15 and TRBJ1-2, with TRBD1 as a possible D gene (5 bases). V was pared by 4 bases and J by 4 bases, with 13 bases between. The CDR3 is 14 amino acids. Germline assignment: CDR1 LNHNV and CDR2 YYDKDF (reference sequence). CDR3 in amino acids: CATSTKDKFYGYTF. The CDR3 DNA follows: TGTGCCACCAGCACGAAGGACAAATTCTATGGCTACACCTTC.

The chain's CDR3 is CASSLSMNTEAFF. The CDR3 nucleotides are TGTGCCAGCTCACTATCTATGAACACTGAAGCTTTCTTT. The V call is TRBV18, the J call TRBJ1-1; D ambiguous. V was pared by 4 bases and J by 0 bases, with 6 bases between. CDR3 length equals 13 residues. In germline, CDR1 is KGHSH, CDR2 LQKENI.

The CDR3 sequence: CASSLLSDQETQYF. The CDR3 DNA reads as TGCGCCAGCAGCTTGCTGTCAGATCAAGAGACCCAGTACTTC. The genes are TRBV5-1 and TRBJ2-5; D is unresolved. The ends were cut back, 1 base at V and 2 bases at J, with 9 bases in the middle. Germline CDR1 SGHRS, CDR2 YFSETQ. This CDR3 has 14 amino acids.

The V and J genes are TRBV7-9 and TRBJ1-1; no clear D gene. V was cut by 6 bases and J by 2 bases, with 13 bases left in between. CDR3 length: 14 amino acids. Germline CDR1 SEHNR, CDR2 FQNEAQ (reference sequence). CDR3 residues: CASSPADLNTEAFF. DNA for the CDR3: TGTGCCAGCAGTCCAGCGGACCTTAACACTGAAGCTTTCTTT.

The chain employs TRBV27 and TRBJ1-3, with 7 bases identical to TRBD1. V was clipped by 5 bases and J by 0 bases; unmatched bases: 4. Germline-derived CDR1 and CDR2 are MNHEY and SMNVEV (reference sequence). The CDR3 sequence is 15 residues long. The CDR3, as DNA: TGTGCCAGCAGTCAGACAGGGTTCTCTGGAAACACCATATATTTT. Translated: CASSQTGFSGNTIYF.

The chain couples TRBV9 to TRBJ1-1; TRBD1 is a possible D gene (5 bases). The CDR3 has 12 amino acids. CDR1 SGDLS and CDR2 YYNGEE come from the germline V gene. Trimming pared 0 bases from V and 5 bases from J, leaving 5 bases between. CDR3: CASSVEGTEAFF. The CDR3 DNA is TGTGCCAGCAGCGTAGAGGGGACTGAAGCTTTCTTT.

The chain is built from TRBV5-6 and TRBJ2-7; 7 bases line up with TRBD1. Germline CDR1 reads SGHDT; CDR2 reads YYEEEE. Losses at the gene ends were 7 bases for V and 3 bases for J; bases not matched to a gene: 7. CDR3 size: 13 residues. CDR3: CASARDSLYEQYF. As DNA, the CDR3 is TGTGCCAGCGCCCGGGACAGCCTCTACGAGCAGTACTTC.

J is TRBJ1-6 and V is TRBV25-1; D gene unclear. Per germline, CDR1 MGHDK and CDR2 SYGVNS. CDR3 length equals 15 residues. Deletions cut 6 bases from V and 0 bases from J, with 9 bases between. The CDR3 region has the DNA TGTGCCAGCAGCCCCGAGAGCTCCTATAATTCACCCCTCCACTTT. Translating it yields CASSPESSYNSPLHF.